This T cell receptor (beta chain) originates from a study of blood T cells in healthy people across ages (dated by TCRdb to about 2015). For the study in its entirety: In model experiments, template switching captured roughly one uniquely barcoded TCR beta cDNA molecule for every two T cells. Two additional independent replicas of 1 million unique cDNA reads from the same blood draw were analyzed for two donors (one aged 18 to 30 and one aged 80 or older). Donors were grouped into four age groups: young (average approximately 16 years), middle-aged (roughly 38), aged (62) and long-lived (over 80). To avoid experimental bias, donors of different ages were distributed randomly across sequencing lanes. Age-related changes in TCR beta repertoire diversity were measured in the study by deep sequencing normalized with unique cDNA molecular identifiers.

Preparation of the library involved 5' RACE. Sequencer: Illumina HiSeq 2500. A second PCR of about 6 to 11 cycles was run with a J-beta primer mix and a sample-barcoded 5' primer. A template-switch 5' adaptor carrying 12 random nucleotides introduced a unique molecular identifier onto each TCR beta cDNA molecule. Each sample yielded at least 2.5 million CDR3-containing paired-end reads. All of the RNA was converted into first-strand cDNA using the Mint cDNA synthesis kit, with a TRBC-specific oligonucleotide serving as the primer. All cDNA was treated with uracil-DNA glycosylase and then went through a first 18-cycle PCR with the universal primers M1SS and BC2_uni_R. Concerning the study's data processing: Normalization of each sample was performed by random selection of 1 million high-quality reads, each carrying a distinct molecular identifier. Reads with shared molecular identifiers were discarded instead of being binned into consensus sequences. MiTCR, with a Q25 quality threshold and the strictest error-elimination algorithm, was used for CDR3 identification, clonotype clustering and error correction. Lower-bound total TCR beta diversity was estimated with a nonparametric unseen species model using Euler transformation. TCRdb reprocessed the public reads (quality trimming at Q25 with fastp, clone calling with MiXCR) and kept in-frame beta chains. Merged by CDR3 protein, the rows form single entries marked with the most common genes and DNA. The V and J calls were not made by the authors but by TCRdb's processing. The sample includes around 1.5 million distinct CDR3 sequences, with approximately 59% observed a single time. The top ten clones comprise 6.5% to 8.5% of the sample.

Looking up the germline V gene (reference sequence) yields CDR1 SGHKS and CDR2 YYEKEE. V gives up 5 bases and J gives up 3 bases, and the segment between their germline ends measures 18 bases. The CDR3 measures 15 amino acids from cysteine to phenylalanine. Here the CDR3 DNA is all that survives: 45 bases in frame from base 1. The 39 donors, aged about 6 to 90 years, were systemically healthy Caucasian individuals from Russia. Each donor gave ten milliliters of peripheral blood, collected into EDTA-treated Vacutainer tubes. PBMCs were isolated by Ficoll-Paque density-gradient centrifugation, with at least 6 million obtained per sample. Total RNA, at least 6 micrograms per sample, was extracted from PBMCs with Trizol reagent. For every donor, an aliquot of PBMCs went through flow cytometry to measure the percentages of naive CD45RAhigh/CD27high T cells. Notes on this clonotype: Its recognized antigen is unknown. No per-base quality is available; no much larger clone lies one base away.

The study at large found these results: The CMV infection status of donors was not known, potentially confounding age-related changes in expanded clonotypes. Compared with the aged group, the long-lived group had more naive CD4+ T cells, fewer expanded clones and increased TCR diversity, suggesting age selection. The percentage of naive T cells measured by flow cytometry correlated strongly with observed TCR beta diversity. Since profiling was done on bulk unsorted PBMCs, naive and antigen-experienced compartments could not be conclusively compared. Estimates of total diversity based on one million sequenced T cells were regarded as lower bounds and as underestimates. As age increased, observed TCR beta diversity per million T cells dropped in a roughly linear way, and a significant reduction was already evident by age around 41.

This chain is built from TRBV5-5 and TRBJ2-7; the D region may be TRBD1 or TRBD2, each matching 5 bases equally. Sequencing was carried out using blood. This receptor was taken from a man between 18 and 35 years old in good health. CDR3 protein: CASRPTGTQFYEQYF. The nucleotides read TGTGCCAGCAGACCCACCGGGACCCAATTCTACGAGCAGTACTTC.